This entry lists 15 T cell receptor beta chains sequenced from one sample in a study of T-cell reconstitution after alpha-beta-depleted transplantation in children. TCRbeta library preparation incorporated unique molecular identifiers. TCRdb independently ran MiXCR on the PCR reads; one entry per CDR3 protein. This table has 250,000 to 350,000 distinct CDR3 sequences, around 9.6% appearing once. The source was PBMCs from the stem cell graft donor, collected from the stem cell graft. These receptors were taken from a human donor who donated a stem cell graft to a child with SCID.

This clonotype was detected many times. This chain uses TRBV16 with TRBJ1-1; the D gene is possibly TRBD1 (5 bases). Trimming cost V 4 bases and J 4 bases, with 16 bases left between them. This CDR3 contains 15 residues. Germline lookup yields CDR1 KGHSY and CDR2 FQNENV. The CDR3 sequence is CASSLQPGLGTEAFF. As DNA, the CDR3 is TGTGCCAGCAGCCTCCAGCCGGGGCTAGGCACTGAAGCTTTCTTT.

This clonotype was observed a few times. The chain employs TRBV6-1 and TRBJ1-2, with 8 bases identical to TRBD1. In germline, CDR1 is MNHNS, CDR2 SASEGT. The CDR3 totals 16 residues. With V trimmed by 6 bases and J by 2 bases, 11 bases remained unmatched. The CDR3 loop reads CASRPGTGGTNYGYTF. CDR3 DNA: TGTGCCAGCAGGCCCGGGACAGGAGGCACCAACTATGGCTACACCTTC.

This clonotype has only a few counts. This chain joins TRBV12-3 or TRBV12-4 and TRBJ2-1; 7 nucleotides line up with TRBD1. V was pared by 6 bases and J by 4 bases, with 9 bases of the junction left unmatched. The CDR3 has 15 amino acids. CDR3 in amino acids: CASSRNRGQYNEQFF. The CDR3, as DNA: TGTGCCAGCAGCCGGAACAGGGGCCAATACAATGAGCAGTTCTTC.

The chain carries TRBV12-3 or TRBV12-4 and TRBJ1-4; 8 nucleotides match TRBD1. Trimming took 6 bases from V and 0 from J; bases not matched to a gene: 0. CDR3 size: 14 residues. CDR3 residues: CASRGQATNEKLFF. The CDR3 DNA reads as TGTGCCAGCAGGGGACAGGCAACTAATGAAAAACTGTTTTTT.

A few counts support this clonotype. The V call is TRBV20-1, the J call TRBJ2-2, with 7 bases that match TRBD1. Germline-derived CDR1 and CDR2 are DFQATT and SNEGSKA (reference sequence). With V trimmed by 3 bases and J by 5 bases, 6 bases remained unmatched. The CDR3 loop spans 14 amino acids. The CDR3, as DNA: TGCAGTGCTAGTGATGAGACAGGGACCGGGGAGCTGTTTTTT. It encodes CSASDETGTGELFF.

This clonotype was observed at least ten times. CDR3 DNA sequence: TGTGCCAGCAGCGTAGGGCGCGTAGGGCGATCACCCCTCCACTTT. It specifies CASSVGRVGRSPLHF. This chain joins TRBV9 and TRBJ1-6; D gene unclear. V dropped 0 bases and J dropped 10 bases, with 14 bases sitting between them. Germline CDR1 is SGDLS and CDR2 is YYNGEE. The CDR3 loop spans 15 amino acids. The complete variable domain, with remaining parts taken from reference TRBV9 and TRBJ1-6, reads DSGVTQTPKHLITATGQRVTLRCSPRSGDLSVYWYQQSLDQGLQFLIQYYNGEERAKGNILERFSAQQFPDLHSELNLSSLELGDSALYFCASSVGRVGRSPLHFGNGTRLTVT.

This clonotype has a count of ten or more. The chain is built from TRBV5-1 and TRBJ2-1; 9 positions agree with TRBD1. Losses at the gene ends were 4 bases for V and 6 bases for J; bases not matched to a gene: 8. This CDR3 contains 15 residues. Germline CDR1 SGHRS, CDR2 YFSETQ. The CDR3 DNA follows: TGCGCCAGCAGCGGGACAGGGAAGAGTGGCAATGAGCAGTTCTTC. Translated: CASSGTGKSGNEQFF.

The chain employs TRBV29-1 and TRBJ2-2; D gene uncertain. CDR3 length: 11 residues. V was trimmed by 4 bases and J by 11 bases, leaving 11 bases between them. Germline CDR1 SQVTM, CDR2 ANQGSEA. The CDR3: CSVAVTSELFF. In nucleotides, the CDR3 is TGCAGCGTTGCCGTGACAAGTGAGCTGTTTTTT.

This clonotype was counted only a few times. The V and J genes are TRBV29-1 and TRBJ1-1; 10 bases align to TRBD1. The CDR3 contains 13 residues. Per the germline V gene, CDR1 is SQVTM and CDR2 is ANQGSEA. The ends lost 7 bases at V and 3 bases at J; junction bases unmatched: 5. CDR3 region: CSAIGQGDTEAFF. The CDR3 DNA sequence: TGCAGCGCCATAGGACAGGGGGACACTGAAGCTTTCTTT.

J is TRBJ1-6 and V is TRBV7-8, with 9 bases aligning to TRBD1. The length of the CDR3 is 15 residues. Germline V CDR1 and CDR2: SGHVS, FQNEAQ. The V gene end was trimmed by 5 bases and the J gene end by 9 bases; junction bases not matched to a gene: 8. The CDR3 DNA reads TGTGCCAGCAGCCAAGGACAGGGGTTTGTTTCACCCCTCCACTTT. Protein sequence: CASSQGQGFVSPLHF.

The table lists this clonotype with a few counts. The chain employs TRBV7-6 and TRBJ2-7; no definite D call. The ends were cut back, 1 base at V and 3 bases at J, with 16 bases in the middle. The CDR3 runs to 16 residues. The germline CDR1 and CDR2 sequences are SGHVS and FNYEAQ. The CDR3 sequence: CASSLESGTVVYEQYF. CDR3 nucleotides: TGTGCCAGCAGCTTAGAGTCGGGCACCGTGGTCTACGAGCAGTACTTC.

This clonotype was recorded a few times. The CDR3 sequence: CASSTQGANYGYTF. CDR3 DNA: TGTGCCAGCAGTACCCAGGGAGCTAACTATGGCTACACCTTC. The V call is TRBV12-3 or TRBV12-4, the J call TRBJ1-2; D might be TRBD1 (5 bases). The V end lost 5 bases, the J end lost 0 bases, and 10 bases lay between the germline ends. The CDR3 is 14 residues long.

This clonotype was picked up a small number of times. V is TRBV10-3 and J is TRBJ2-5, with 9 bases lining up with TRBD2. Per the germline V gene, CDR1 is ENHRY and CDR2 is SYGVKD. V lost 3 bases to trimming and J lost 4 bases; unmatched junction nucleotides: 6. This CDR3 comprises 15 residues. CDR3 residues: CAISDPAGGLETQYF. CDR3 DNA: TGTGCCATCAGTGACCCAGCGGGGGGTCTAGAGACCCAGTACTTC.

This clonotype was recorded at least ten times. This chain links TRBV21-1 with TRBJ2-7. TRBV21-1 is listed as a pseudogene. The CDR3 totals 13 residues. CDR3 DNA sequence: TGTGCCAGCACGTTGGACGGTTCCTACGAGCAGTACTTC. Residues: CASTLDGSYEQYF.

The table lists this clonotype with a few counts. The chain employs TRBV20-1 and TRBJ2-1, with 10 bases matching TRBD2. The J segment lost 2 bases and the V segment lost 6 bases, leaving 13 bases of the junction unmatched. Germline-derived CDR1 and CDR2 are DFQATT and SNEGSKA (reference sequence). The CDR3 consists of 17 residues. CDR3 bases: TGCAGTGCCCACGCCATTTCTAGCGGGGGCGCCTACAATGAGCAGTTCTTC. It yields the protein CSAHAISSGGAYNEQFF.